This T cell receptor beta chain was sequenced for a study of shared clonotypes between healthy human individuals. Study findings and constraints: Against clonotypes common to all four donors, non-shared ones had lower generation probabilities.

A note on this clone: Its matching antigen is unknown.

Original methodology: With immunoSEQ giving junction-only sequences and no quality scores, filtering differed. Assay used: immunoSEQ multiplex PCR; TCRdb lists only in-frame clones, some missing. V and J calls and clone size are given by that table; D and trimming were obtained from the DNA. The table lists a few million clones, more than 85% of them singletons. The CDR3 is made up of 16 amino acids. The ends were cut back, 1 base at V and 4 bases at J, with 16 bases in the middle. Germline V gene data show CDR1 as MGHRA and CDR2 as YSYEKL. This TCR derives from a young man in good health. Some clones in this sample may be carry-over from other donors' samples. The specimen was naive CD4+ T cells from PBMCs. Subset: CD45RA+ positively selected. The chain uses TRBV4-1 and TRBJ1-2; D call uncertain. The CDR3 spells CASSQGQPTMGYGYTF. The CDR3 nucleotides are TGCGCCAGCAGCCAAGGGCAACCGACGATGGGCTATGGCTACACCTTC.